Listed here is a single TCR beta chain. The source of the sample is a study of spatial heterogeneity in lung cancer. Turning to the study itself: There were, on average, more than eight raw-read appearances for each unique TCR and UMI combination.

Every individual TCR cDNA molecule carried its own unique molecular identifier, which allowed correction of PCR and sequencing errors. TCRdb analysed the 5' RACE reads with MiXCR anew, one entry per CDR3 protein. The sample holds some 23,000 distinct CDR3 sequences, 6.9% seen once. As for time point: sample taken at primary tumor resection. Sequencing covered unsorted whole RNA taken from tumor, nontumor lung or frozen PBMC. The donor population consisted of some 67 patients with untreated, early-stage non-small cell lung cancer. Germline V gene data show CDR1 as SGDLS and CDR2 as YYNGEE. Trimming shortened V by 2 bases and J by 4 bases, and 12 bases separated the two germline ends. The CDR3 runs to 15 residues.

This specimen was PBMCs, taken at surgery. This clonotype originated in a male donor with early-stage non-small cell lung cancer. The chain has TRBV9 and TRBJ2-2; possibly TRBD1 for D (6 bases). The CDR3 loop is CASSVQGHGTGELFF. The CDR3 DNA follows: TGTGCCAGCAGCGTTCAGGGGCATGGCACCGGGGAGCTGTTTTTT. Supplemented by reference TRBV9 and TRBJ2-2, the full variable domain reads DSGVTQTPKHLITATGQRVTLRCSPRSGDLSVYWYQQSLDQGLQFLIQYYNGEERAKGNILERFSAQQFPDLHSELNLSSLELGDSALYFCASSVQGHGTGELFFGEGSRLTVL.